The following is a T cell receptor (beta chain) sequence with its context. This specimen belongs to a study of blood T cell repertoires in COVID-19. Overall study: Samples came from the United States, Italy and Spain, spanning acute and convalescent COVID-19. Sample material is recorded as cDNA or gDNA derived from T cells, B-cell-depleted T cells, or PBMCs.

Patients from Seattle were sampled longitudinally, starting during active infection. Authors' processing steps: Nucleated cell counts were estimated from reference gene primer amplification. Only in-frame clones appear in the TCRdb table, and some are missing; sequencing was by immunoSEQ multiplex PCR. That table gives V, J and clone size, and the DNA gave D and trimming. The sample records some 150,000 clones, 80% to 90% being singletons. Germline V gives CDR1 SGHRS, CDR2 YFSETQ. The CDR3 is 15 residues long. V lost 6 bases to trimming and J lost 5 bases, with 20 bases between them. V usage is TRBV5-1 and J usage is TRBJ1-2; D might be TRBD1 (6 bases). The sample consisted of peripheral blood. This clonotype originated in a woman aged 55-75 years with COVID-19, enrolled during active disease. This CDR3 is CASKGSPGAVYGYTF. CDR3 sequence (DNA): TGCGCCAGCAAAGGCAGTCCAGGGGCGGTTTATGGCTACACCTTC.